This T cell receptor beta chain was sequenced for a study of blood T cell repertoires in COVID-19 (TCRdb year 2020). In terms of the full investigation: Samples covering the acute and convalescent phases of COVID-19 were provided by collaborators in the United States, Italy and Spain. The material from the prospective study consisted of cDNA or gDNA derived from T cells, B-cell-depleted T cells, or PBMCs. The dataset comprised deeply sampled blood TCRbeta repertoires from subjects exposed to, actively infected with, or recovered from COVID-19. The repertoires were released in a freely available public database meant as a resource for research on the immune response to SARS-CoV-2. The samples were drawn from the first 160 participants of the ongoing ImmuneRACE study and from more than 1,000 subjects provided by 6 global collaborators. The sample metadata nearly always contained a de-identified subject ID, COVID-19 status, age in years and sex. Where HLA class I and class II types were available, the types were taken from metadata supplied by the sample provider, not from assay-based typing. The paper's findings and limits, for the study overall: The amount of clinical and demographic metadata varied by source and participant and was provided uncurated.

The immunoSEQ Assay, a bias-controlled multiplex PCR, was used to amplify TCRbeta CDR3 regions from genomic DNA. Regarding the original processing steps: The number of nucleated cells in each sample was estimated by amplification of reference gene primers within the assay. To quantify the absolute abundance of each unique TCRbeta CDR3 rearrangement, sequence reads were collapsed and filtered. For each sample, productive Simpson clonality was calculated by taking the square root of Simpson's diversity index across productive rearrangements. Held by TCRdb, this immuneACCESS table contains in-frame sequences only and omits some clones. Under half of the omission traces to an unresolved V gene where checked; the cause of the rest is unknown. For V, J and clone size, that table is used; D and trimming come from the DNA. The sample yields over 90,000 clones; around 87% were counted once. The ten largest clones capture about a sixth of the sample.

With respect to this clone: It has no known antigen specificity. Base quality data are lacking; no much larger clone is found one base away.

Whole blood was collected in K2EDTA tubes by collaborating institutions according to the institutions' own protocols. Collaborator samples were shipped for TCRbeta analysis as frozen whole blood, isolated PBMCs, or DNA extracted from either sample type. Input material: peripheral blood. The TCR was taken from a human donor in a cohort sampled during active COVID-19.

The CDR3 region reads CASSLTGGQLYGYTF. Read as DNA, the sequence is TGTGCCAGCAGCTTAACAGGGGGACAGCTCTATGGCTACACCTTC. The chain is assembled from TRBV7-3 and TRBJ1-2; a stretch of 7 junction bases matches TRBD1. V is pruned by 0 bases and J by 4 bases, leaving 5 bases of the junction without a gene match. The CDR3 numbers 15 residues from cysteine through phenylalanine. This entry keeps only the CDR3 DNA: 45 bases, framed from base 1. CDR1 and CDR2 were assigned from the germline V gene as SGHTA and FQGTGA.